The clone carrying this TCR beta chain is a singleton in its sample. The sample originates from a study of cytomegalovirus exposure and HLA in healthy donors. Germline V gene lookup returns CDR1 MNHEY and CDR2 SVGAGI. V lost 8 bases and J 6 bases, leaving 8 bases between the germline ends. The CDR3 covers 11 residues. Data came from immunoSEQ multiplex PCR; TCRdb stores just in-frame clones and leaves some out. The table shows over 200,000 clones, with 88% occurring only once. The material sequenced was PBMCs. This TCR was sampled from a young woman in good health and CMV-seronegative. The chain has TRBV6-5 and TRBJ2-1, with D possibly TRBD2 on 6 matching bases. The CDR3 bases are TGTGCCAGCGGGAGGATCAATGAGCAGTTCTTC. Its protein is CASGRINEQFF.